The 13 T cell receptor beta chains in this list originate from one sample, sequenced in a study of regulatory T cells in long-lasting Graves disease. Specified time point: persistent/refractory GD, antithyroid drugs over 5 years with positive TRAb. PBMCs provided the RNA from which the TCR library was made. To make TCR beta libraries, researchers used iRepertoire HTBI primers and Arm-PCR of CDR3 regions. MiXCR, applied by TCRdb to the multiplex PCR reads, yields one record per CDR3 protein. The profile covers 300,000 to 500,000 distinct CDR3 sequences, with under 25% appearing a single time and about a fifth taken by the ten largest. Source: peripheral blood mononuclear cells (PBMCs), taken when the disease was refractory, from a patient treated with antithyroid drugs. The receptors here all came from a female donor with Graves disease.

CDR3 DNA: TGTGCCAGCAGCGAGGGAGACAACACTGAAGCTTTCTTT. As protein: CASSEGDNTEAFF. V and J are TRBV9 and TRBJ1-1; D is undetermined. Germline CDR1 SGDLS, CDR2 YYNGEE. The CDR3 runs 13 residues. V was trimmed by 3 bases and J by 2 bases, leaving 8 bases between them.

This clonotype appeared a few times. This may be a read error, as it is one base from a much larger clone. This chain links TRBV7-2 with TRBJ2-2, with D possibly matching TRBD1 (5 bases). V lost 1 base and J 1 base, leaving 7 bases between the germline ends. In germline, CDR1 is SGHTA, CDR2 FQGNSA. The CDR3 has 15 residues. CDR3 sequence reads: CASSLGTRNTGELFF. CDR3 nucleotides: TGTGCCAGCAGCTTAGGGACAAGGAACACCGGGGAGCTGTTTTTT.

For this clonotype: A much larger clone differs from this one at a single base, so this may be a read error. This rearrangement joins TRBV28 to TRBJ2-2; tentatively, D is TRBD2 (5 bases). CDR1 and CDR2 (germline): MDHEN, SYDVKM. The CDR3 spans 13 residues. The CDR3 spells CASTSGFTGELVF. As DNA, the CDR3 is TGTGCCAGCACGTCGGGTTTCACCGGGGAGCTGGTTTTT.

This clonotype was seen more than once but under ten times. The rearrangement links TRBV4-3 to TRBJ1-6; a possible D gene is TRBD1 (5 bases). Per germline, CDR1 LGHNA and CDR2 YSLEER. CDR3 size: 15 residues. The V gene lost 0 bases and the J gene lost 4 bases, with 7 bases spanning the gap. The CDR3 here is CASSQDRTYNSPLHF. The CDR3 DNA reads as TGCGCCAGCAGCCAAGATAGGACATATAATTCACCCCTCCACTTT.

Concerning this clonotype: A much larger clonotype is one base distant, so this may be a read error. V usage is TRBV28 and J usage is TRBJ1-1; 8 nucleotides line up with TRBD1. Germline CDR1 and CDR2: MDHEN and SYDVKM. The CDR3 runs 17 residues. Trimming removed 4 bases from V and 3 bases from J; junction bases left unmatched: 13. The CDR3 nucleotides read TGTGCCAGCAGTTACCCCGCGGCAGGGGGCGAGGACACTGAAGCTTTCTTT. This translates into CASSYPAAGGEDTEAFF.

As for this clonotype: This likely reflects a read error, since a far larger clone is one base away. The chain uses TRBV28 and TRBJ2-2; D unresolved. The V gene's germline CDR1 is MDHEN and CDR2 SYDVKM. This CDR3 comprises 12 residues. The CDR3 DNA reads as TGTGCCAGCGGTTTGAACACCGGGGAGCTGTTTTTT. This sequence encodes CASGLNTGELFF.

This chain connects TRBV19 to TRBJ1-1; 7 bases are a match to TRBD1. CDR3 length: 14 residues. The V gene's germline CDR1 is LNHDA and CDR2 SQIVND (reference sequence). Losses at the gene ends were 3 bases for V and 3 bases for J; bases not matched to a gene: 4. The CDR3 protein is CASSITGAHTEAFF. In DNA, the CDR3 is TGTGCCAGTAGTATCACAGGGGCCCACACTGAAGCTTTCTTT.

V gene TRBV24-1 combines with J gene TRBJ2-7; D is uncertain. CDR1 is KGHDR and CDR2 is SFDVKD in the germline V gene. Trimming stripped 3 bases from V and 9 bases from J, with 14 bases between. CDR3 length: 13 amino acids. The CDR3 DNA reads as TGTGCCACCAGTGATCCCCCTACGGTATTGCAGTACTTC. Translation gives CATSDPPTVLQYF.

This clonotype was observed many times. The rearrangement links TRBV2 to TRBJ1-1, with a tentative D call TRBD1 (6 bases). This CDR3 contains 15 residues. Germline CDR1 SNHLY, CDR2 FYNNEI. The ends were cut back, 4 bases at V and 4 bases at J, with 16 bases in the middle. Written as DNA, the CDR3 is TGTGCCAGCAGTGCGGGCGGCAGGGGCGGCACTGAAGCTTTCTTT. It codes for CASSAGGRGGTEAFF.

In this sample, this clonotype turned up a few times. V is TRBV10-3 and J is TRBJ1-3; D unclear. V lost 4 bases to trimming and J lost 3 bases, with 7 bases between them. CDR3 length: 13 residues. Germline loops: CDR1 ENHRY, CDR2 SYGVKD. The CDR3 region is CAISGGFGNTIYF. Written as DNA, the CDR3 is TGTGCCATCAGTGGGGGTTTTGGAAACACCATATATTTT.

This clonotype was recorded at least ten times. The rearrangement joins TRBV5-8 to TRBJ1-2; D remains unclear. The CDR3 runs to 12 residues. CDR1 and CDR2 (germline): SGHTS, YDEGEE. V was cut by 7 bases and J by 5 bases, with 12 bases left in between. This CDR3 reads CASDGRIYGYTF. CDR3 DNA: TGTGCCAGCGACGGACGGATTTATGGCTACACCTTC.

The sample holds a few counts of this clonotype. The chain couples TRBV12-3 or TRBV12-4 to TRBJ1-5, with D possibly matching TRBD1 (5 bases). Between the trimmed V and J ends, which lost 5 bases and 2 bases, there was a span of 13 bases. The CDR3 is 15 amino acids. CDR3 in amino acids: CASSPTAGGNQPQHF. The CDR3 coding sequence is TGTGCCAGCAGTCCGACAGCGGGTGGCAATCAGCCCCAGCATTTT.

This clonotype has more than one count but fewer than ten. The chain carries TRBV12-3 or TRBV12-4 and TRBJ1-2; no clear D. Trimming took 3 bases from V and 1 from J, leaving 3 bases between them. This CDR3 has 12 amino acids. The DNA of the CDR3 is TGTGCCAGCAGTTTTGTTAACTATGGCTACACCTTC. It specifies CASSFVNYGYTF.